The 3 T cell receptor beta chains below all came from one sample that was sequenced in a study of T cells in localized non-small cell lung cancer. TCRdb's copy holds only in-frame clones and misses some; the assay was immunoSEQ multiplex PCR. Of tens of thousands of clones in the sample, around four fifths were seen once. This material consisted of peripheral blood, taken before any cancer treatment. The receptors were gathered from a male donor at least 60 years old with stage II squamous cell lung carcinoma.

The chain combines TRBV19 with TRBJ1-1; D gene uncertain. CDR1 and CDR2 (germline): LNHDA, SQIVND (reference sequence). The V end was cut by 2 bases, the J end by 1 base, with 5 bases between. This CDR3 comprises 13 residues. CDR3 amino acids: CASSISANTEAFF. The CDR3 region has the DNA TGTGCCAGTAGTATATCAGCGAACACTGAAGCTTTCTTT.

The chain is built from TRBV6-5 and TRBJ2-1, with D hard to call. The CDR3 consists of 16 residues. Looked up from germline, CDR1 is MNHEY and CDR2 is SVGAGI. V was pared by 2 bases and J by 0 bases, with 11 bases between. The CDR3 bases are TGTGCCAGCAGTTACACGGCAGTAAGCTCCTACAATGAGCAGTTCTTC. Translating it yields CASSYTAVSSYNEQFF.

The rearrangement links TRBV30 to TRBJ2-1; D uncertain. Trimming removed 0 bases at V and 0 bases at J, with 3 bases between. The length of the CDR3 is 13 residues. Germline assignment: CDR1 GTSNPN and CDR2 SVGIG (reference sequence). In nucleotides, the CDR3 is TGTGCCTGGAGTGTACTCTCCTACAATGAGCAGTTCTTC. It codes for CAWSVLSYNEQFF.